This T cell receptor beta chain was recorded in a study of shared T cell receptors in the human thymus (dated by TCRdb to about 2021). Background for the entire study: The study investigated the way shared, self-reactive T-cell receptor alpha chains are produced in the human thymus.

Concerning this clone itself: No antigen is known for it. No per-base quality is available; no much larger clone lies one base away.

The library was produced with the immunoSEQ multiplex PCR assay. The source is immuneACCESS, and TCRdb retained only in-frame sequences with V and J called. Part of the clones is not carried over; for the studies checked, unresolved V genes explain less than half of this, and the remainder is unexplained. The sample table shows 500,000 to 750,000 clones, and approximately 90% are seen once. The leading ten clones occupy around 0.01% of the sample. The germline V gene (reference sequence) specifies LNHDA as CDR1 and SQIVND as CDR2. Measured from the cysteine to the phenylalanine, the CDR3 is 17 residues long. Of the read, only the CDR3 DNA is kept; its 51 bases are in frame from base 1. Trimming leaves V shorter by 5 bases and J shorter by 1 base, with the junction holding 9 bases beyond the gene matches. The same data also went into a second study, on human thymus T cells. As described in the second report: Immunologically healthy infants undergoing open corrective cardiac surgery for congenital heart defects in Finland were used as donors. Thymus tissue was collected as surgical resects that were removed during corrective cardiac surgery. Both the thymic and the peripheral blood repertoires appeared to show biased V and J gene segment usage. Highly overlapping thymic TCR repertoires among unrelated individuals were reported in the related research. The study characterized TCR alpha and beta repertoires from eight infant thymus samples and a few related peripheral blood samples. Donor ages ranging from about 6 to 244 days were recorded, and a handful of male and two female infants were included in the cohort. After being mechanically released from the tissue, thymocytes were kept at -70 degrees C in pellets of roughly 10-30 million cells. A QIAsymphony instrument was used to extract genomic DNA from frozen cell pellets. TCRB and TCRAD loci were amplified from a standardized quantity of quality-controlled genomic DNA using the immunoSEQ multiplex PCR assay. The V(D)J region was spanned by amplicons of a length sufficient to cover the CDR3 and to identify V and J genes. The amplicons were sequenced on an Illumina platform via the commercial immunoSEQ service. Primer bias and sequencing errors were corrected as previously described, and TCRAD and TCRB definitions were based on the IMGT database. Analysis of the repertoires was done with immunoSEQ Analyzer 3.0 and VDJTools and included basic statistics, V/J segment usage, diversity estimates, rarefaction and pairwise overlap. Diversity was estimated using the Chao1, ChaoE, Efron-Thisted, Shannon and inverse Simpson indices, and was also estimated on datasets down-sampled to the size of the smallest sample. Repertoire overlap used strict matching of CDR3 nucleotide sequence, V gene and J gene, with Jaccard-based multidimensional scaling clustering. On average, roughly 890,000 unique TCRB clonotypes were obtained from thymus samples, compared with about 84,000 from blood samples.

The clonotype originates from a boy younger than two with a congenital heart defect. Donor details come from another sample of the same person, matched by shared clones. The specimen was thymocytes. The sequence is built from TRBV19 and TRBJ1-5, with 9 bases matching TRBD1. The DNA sequence is as follows: TGTGCCAGTAGTCCCCGGACAGGGGCTGGAAGCAATCAGCCCCAGCATTTT. Its translation is CASSPRTGAGSNQPQHF.